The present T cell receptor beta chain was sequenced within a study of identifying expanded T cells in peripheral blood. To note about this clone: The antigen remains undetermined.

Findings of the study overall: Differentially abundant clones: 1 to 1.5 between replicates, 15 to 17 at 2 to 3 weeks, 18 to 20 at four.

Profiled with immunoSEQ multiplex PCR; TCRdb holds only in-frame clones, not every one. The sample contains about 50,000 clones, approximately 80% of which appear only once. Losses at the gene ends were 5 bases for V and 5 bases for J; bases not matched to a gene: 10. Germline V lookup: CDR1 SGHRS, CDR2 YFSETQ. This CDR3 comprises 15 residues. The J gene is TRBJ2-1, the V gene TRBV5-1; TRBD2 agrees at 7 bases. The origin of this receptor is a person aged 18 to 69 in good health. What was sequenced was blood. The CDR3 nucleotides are TGCGCCAGCAGGATGCGGGAGCTCGGCGACAATGAGCAGTTCTTC. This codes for CASRMRELGDNEQFF.